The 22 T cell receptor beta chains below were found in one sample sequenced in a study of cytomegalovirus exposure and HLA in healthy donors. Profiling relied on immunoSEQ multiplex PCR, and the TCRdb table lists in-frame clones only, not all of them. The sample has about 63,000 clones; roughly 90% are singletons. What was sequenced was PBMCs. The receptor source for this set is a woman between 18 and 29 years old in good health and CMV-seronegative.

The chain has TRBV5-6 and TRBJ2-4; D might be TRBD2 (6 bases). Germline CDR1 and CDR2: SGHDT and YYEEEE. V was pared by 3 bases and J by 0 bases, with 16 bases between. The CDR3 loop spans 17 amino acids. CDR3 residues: CASSSGYRGLAKNIQYF. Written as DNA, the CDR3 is TGTGCCAGCAGCTCTGGTTACCGGGGACTAGCCAAAAACATTCAGTACTTC.

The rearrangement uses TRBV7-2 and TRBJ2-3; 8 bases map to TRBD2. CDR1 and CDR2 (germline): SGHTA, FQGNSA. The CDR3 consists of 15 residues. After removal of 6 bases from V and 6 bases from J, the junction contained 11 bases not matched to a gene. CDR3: CASRLSGVRMDTQYF. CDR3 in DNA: TGTGCCAGCAGGCTTAGCGGGGTCCGTATGGATACGCAGTATTTT.

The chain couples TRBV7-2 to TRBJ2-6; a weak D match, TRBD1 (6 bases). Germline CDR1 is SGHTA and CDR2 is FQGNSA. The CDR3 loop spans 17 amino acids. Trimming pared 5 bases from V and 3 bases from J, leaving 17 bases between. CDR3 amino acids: CASSLRTAMLGANVLTF. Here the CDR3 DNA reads TGTGCCAGCAGCCTCAGGACAGCTATGCTTGGGGCCAACGTCCTGACTTTC. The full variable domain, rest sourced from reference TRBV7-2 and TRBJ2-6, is GAGVSQSPSNKVTEKGKDVELRCDPISGHTALYWYRQSLGQGLEFLIYFQGNSAPDKSGLPSDRFSAERTGGSVSTLTIQRTQQEDSAVYLCASSLRTAMLGANVLTFGAGSRLTVL.

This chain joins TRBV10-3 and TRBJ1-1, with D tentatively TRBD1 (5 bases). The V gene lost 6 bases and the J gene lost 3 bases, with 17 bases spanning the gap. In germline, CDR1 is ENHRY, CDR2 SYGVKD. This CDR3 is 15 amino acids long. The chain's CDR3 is CAIRGGLGRDTEAFF. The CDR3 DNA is TGTGCCATCAGGGGGGGACTGGGGCGCGACACTGAAGCTTTCTTT.

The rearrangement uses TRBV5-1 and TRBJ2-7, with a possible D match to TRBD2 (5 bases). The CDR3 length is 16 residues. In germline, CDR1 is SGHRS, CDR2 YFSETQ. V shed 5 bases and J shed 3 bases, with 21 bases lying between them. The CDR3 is CASRTRPASTGYEQYF. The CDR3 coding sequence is TGCGCCAGCAGAACCCGACCGGCTAGCACTGGCTACGAGCAGTACTTC.

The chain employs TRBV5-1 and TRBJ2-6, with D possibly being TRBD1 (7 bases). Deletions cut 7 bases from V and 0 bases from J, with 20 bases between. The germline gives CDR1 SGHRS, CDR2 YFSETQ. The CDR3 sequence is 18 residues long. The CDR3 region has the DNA TGCGCCAGCCATTTGGGGGGACAGCTCAGCTCTGGGGCCAACGTCCTGACTTTC. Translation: CASHLGGQLSSGANVLTF.

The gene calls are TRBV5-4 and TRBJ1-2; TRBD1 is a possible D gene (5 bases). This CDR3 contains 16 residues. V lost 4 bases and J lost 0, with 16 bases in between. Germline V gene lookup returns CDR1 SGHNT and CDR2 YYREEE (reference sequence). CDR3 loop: CASSKGGGIPNYGYTF. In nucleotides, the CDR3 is TGTGCCAGCAGCAAGGGCGGGGGAATCCCTAACTATGGCTACACCTTC.

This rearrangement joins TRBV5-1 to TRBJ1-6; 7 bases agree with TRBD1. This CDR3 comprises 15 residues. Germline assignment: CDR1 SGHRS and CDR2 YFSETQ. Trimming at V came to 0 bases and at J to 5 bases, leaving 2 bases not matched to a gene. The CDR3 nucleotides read TGCGCCAGCAGCTTGGATACAGGGGATAATTCACCCCTCCACTTT. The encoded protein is CASSLDTGDNSPLHF.

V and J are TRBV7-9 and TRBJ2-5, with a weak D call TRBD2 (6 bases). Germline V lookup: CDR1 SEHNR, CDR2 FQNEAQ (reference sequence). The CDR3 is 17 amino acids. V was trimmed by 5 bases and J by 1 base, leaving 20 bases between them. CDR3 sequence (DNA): TGTGCCAGCAGCGACCCGGAGGGTTATCAATTCCAAGAGACCCAGTACTTC. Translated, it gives CASSDPEGYQFQETQYF.

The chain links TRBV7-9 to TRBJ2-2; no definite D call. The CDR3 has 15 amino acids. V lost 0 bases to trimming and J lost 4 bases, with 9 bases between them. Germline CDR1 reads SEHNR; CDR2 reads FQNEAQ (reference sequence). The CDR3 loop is CASSLASAITGELFF. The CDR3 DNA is TGTGCCAGCAGCTTAGCCAGCGCAATCACCGGGGAGCTGTTTTTT.

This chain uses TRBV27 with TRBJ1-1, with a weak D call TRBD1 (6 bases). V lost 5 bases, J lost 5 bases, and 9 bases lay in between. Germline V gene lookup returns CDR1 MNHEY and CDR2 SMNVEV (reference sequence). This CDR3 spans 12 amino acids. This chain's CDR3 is CASSSGQTEAFF. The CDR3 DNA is TGTGCCAGCAGTAGCGGACAGACTGAAGCTTTCTTT.

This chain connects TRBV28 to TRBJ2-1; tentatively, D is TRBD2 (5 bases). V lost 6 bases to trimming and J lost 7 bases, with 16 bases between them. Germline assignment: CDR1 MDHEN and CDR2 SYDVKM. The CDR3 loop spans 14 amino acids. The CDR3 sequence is CASSPLAELNEQFF. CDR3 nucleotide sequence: TGTGCCAGCAGCCCCCTAGCTGAGTTGAATGAGCAGTTCTTC.

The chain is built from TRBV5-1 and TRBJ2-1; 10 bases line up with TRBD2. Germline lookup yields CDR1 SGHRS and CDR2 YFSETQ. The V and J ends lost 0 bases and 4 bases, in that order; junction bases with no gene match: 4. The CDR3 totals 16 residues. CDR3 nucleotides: TGCGCCAGCAGCTTGGGCCTAGCGGGGGAGTACAATGAGCAGTTCTTC. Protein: CASSLGLAGEYNEQFF.

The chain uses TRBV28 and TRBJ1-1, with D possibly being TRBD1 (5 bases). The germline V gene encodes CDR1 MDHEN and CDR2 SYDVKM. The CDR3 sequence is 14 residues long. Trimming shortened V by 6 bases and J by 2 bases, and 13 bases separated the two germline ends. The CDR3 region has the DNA TGTGCCAGCAGCCTTTGGGGGGAAAACACTGAAGCTTTCTTT. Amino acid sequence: CASSLWGENTEAFF.

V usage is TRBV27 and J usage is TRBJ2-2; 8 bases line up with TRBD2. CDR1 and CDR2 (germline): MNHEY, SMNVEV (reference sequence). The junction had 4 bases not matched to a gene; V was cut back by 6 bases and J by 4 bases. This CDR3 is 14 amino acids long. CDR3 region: CASRGTSFTGELFF. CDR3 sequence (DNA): TGTGCCAGCAGAGGGACTAGTTTCACCGGGGAGCTGTTTTTT.

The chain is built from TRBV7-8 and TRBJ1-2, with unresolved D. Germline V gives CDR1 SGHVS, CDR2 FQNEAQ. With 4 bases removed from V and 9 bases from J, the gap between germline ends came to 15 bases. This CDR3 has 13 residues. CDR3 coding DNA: TGTGCCAGCAGCTACGGGAAAGGTGGGAGCTACACCTTC. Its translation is CASSYGKGGSYTF.

CDR3 bases: TGTGCCAGCAGTTCTCCCGGGACTAGCGGCACCGGGGAGCTGTTTTTT. It encodes CASSSPGTSGTGELFF. The rearrangement uses TRBV6-5 and TRBJ2-2; 11 bases are shared with TRBD2. The CDR3 is 16 residues long. Germline assignment: CDR1 MNHEY and CDR2 SVGAGI. J gave up 4 bases and V 4 bases, and 5 bases lay outside the gene matches.

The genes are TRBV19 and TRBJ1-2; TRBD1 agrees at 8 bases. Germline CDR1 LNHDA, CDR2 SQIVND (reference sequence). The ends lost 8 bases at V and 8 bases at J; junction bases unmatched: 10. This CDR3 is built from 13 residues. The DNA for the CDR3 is TGTGCCAGTGGACCCCAGGGGGCGAGGGGCTACACCTTC. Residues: CASGPQGARGYTF.

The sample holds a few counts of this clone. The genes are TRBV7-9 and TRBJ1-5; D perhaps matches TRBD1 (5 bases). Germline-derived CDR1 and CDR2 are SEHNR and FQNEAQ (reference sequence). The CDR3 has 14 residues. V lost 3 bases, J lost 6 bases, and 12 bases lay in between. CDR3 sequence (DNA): TGTGCCAGCAGCTTGGGGCAGGGAGGTCAGCCCCAGCATTTT. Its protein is CASSLGQGGQPQHF.

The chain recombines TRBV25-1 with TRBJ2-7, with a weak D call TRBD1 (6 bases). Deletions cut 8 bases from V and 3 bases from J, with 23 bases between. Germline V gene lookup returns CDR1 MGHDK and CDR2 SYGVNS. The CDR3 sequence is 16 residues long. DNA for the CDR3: TGTGCCAGCTCCAAGCACTCTGGACAGAGATTCTACGAGCAGTACTTC. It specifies CASSKHSGQRFYEQYF.

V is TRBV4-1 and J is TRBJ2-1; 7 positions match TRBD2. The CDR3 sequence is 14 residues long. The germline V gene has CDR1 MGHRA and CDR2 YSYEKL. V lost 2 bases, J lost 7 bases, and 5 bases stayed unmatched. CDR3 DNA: TGCGCCAGCAGCCAACCCGTGCGGGAGAATGAGCAGTTCTTC. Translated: CASSQPVRENEQFF.

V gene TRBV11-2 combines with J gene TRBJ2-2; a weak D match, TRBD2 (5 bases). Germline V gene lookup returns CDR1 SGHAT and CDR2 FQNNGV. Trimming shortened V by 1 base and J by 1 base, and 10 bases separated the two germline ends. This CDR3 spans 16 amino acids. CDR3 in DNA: TGTGCCAGCAGCTTAGGAGGGCGAGTGAACACCGGGGAGCTGTTTTTT. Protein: CASSLGGRVNTGELFF.